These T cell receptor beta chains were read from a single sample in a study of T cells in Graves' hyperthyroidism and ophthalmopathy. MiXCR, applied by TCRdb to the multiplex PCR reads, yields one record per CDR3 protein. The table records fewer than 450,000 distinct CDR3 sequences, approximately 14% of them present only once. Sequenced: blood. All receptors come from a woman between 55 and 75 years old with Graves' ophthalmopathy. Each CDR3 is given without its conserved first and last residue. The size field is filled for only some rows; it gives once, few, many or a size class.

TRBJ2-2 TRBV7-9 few ASSLGLRAGELF
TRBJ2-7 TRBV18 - ASSRDYEQC
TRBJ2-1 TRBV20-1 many SARVQAGTTSYNEQF
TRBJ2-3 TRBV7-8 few ASSLDQQIRGDTQY
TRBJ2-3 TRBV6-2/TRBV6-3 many ASSPHGPTKGTQY
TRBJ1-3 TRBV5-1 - ASSGESSGNTIY
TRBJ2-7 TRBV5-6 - ASSFPSGRVTYEQY
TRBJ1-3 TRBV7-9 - ASSQDSFSGNTIY
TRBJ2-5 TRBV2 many ASSPGLAGHQETQY
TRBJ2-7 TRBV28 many ASSPPELPYEQY
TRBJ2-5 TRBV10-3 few AISESKGVRETQY
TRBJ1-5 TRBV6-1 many ASTGGTANQPQH
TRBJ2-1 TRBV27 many ASSLPSGRDEQF
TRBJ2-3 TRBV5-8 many ASSLALEGWGADTQY
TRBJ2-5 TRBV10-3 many AIKGTGTQETQY
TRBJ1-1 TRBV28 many ASNQLQGAYSEAF
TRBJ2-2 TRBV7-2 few ASSLGLAGSGDGELF
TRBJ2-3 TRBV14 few ASSLQGWWSGGTDTQY
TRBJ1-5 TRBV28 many ASRLPARAGYQPQH
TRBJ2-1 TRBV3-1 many ASSPFSGRPSYNEQF
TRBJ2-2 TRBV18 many ASSDLNTGELF
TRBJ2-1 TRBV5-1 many ASTTGTVYNEQF
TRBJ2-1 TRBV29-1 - SVGLLGRDSYNEQF
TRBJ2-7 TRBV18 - ASSENRNEQY
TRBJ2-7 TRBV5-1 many ASSHSTDYEQY
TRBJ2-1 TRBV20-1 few SARLTDGNEQF
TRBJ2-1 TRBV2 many ASSEMRRSSYNEQF
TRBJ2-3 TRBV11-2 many ASSLGRATDTQY
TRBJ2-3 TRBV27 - AGSFGQDTQY
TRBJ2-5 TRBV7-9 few ASSFSRQETQY
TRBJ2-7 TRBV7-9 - ASSHRGQGISEQY
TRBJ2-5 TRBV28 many ASEAAGGPQETQY
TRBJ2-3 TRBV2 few ASSESGTNTQY
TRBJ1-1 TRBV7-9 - ASSSKEDEAF
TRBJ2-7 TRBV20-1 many SALTPDSAYEQY
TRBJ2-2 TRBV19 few ASSAIGRGTGELF
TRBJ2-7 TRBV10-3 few ATQGVKQY
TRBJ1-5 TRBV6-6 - ASSYSSANQPQH